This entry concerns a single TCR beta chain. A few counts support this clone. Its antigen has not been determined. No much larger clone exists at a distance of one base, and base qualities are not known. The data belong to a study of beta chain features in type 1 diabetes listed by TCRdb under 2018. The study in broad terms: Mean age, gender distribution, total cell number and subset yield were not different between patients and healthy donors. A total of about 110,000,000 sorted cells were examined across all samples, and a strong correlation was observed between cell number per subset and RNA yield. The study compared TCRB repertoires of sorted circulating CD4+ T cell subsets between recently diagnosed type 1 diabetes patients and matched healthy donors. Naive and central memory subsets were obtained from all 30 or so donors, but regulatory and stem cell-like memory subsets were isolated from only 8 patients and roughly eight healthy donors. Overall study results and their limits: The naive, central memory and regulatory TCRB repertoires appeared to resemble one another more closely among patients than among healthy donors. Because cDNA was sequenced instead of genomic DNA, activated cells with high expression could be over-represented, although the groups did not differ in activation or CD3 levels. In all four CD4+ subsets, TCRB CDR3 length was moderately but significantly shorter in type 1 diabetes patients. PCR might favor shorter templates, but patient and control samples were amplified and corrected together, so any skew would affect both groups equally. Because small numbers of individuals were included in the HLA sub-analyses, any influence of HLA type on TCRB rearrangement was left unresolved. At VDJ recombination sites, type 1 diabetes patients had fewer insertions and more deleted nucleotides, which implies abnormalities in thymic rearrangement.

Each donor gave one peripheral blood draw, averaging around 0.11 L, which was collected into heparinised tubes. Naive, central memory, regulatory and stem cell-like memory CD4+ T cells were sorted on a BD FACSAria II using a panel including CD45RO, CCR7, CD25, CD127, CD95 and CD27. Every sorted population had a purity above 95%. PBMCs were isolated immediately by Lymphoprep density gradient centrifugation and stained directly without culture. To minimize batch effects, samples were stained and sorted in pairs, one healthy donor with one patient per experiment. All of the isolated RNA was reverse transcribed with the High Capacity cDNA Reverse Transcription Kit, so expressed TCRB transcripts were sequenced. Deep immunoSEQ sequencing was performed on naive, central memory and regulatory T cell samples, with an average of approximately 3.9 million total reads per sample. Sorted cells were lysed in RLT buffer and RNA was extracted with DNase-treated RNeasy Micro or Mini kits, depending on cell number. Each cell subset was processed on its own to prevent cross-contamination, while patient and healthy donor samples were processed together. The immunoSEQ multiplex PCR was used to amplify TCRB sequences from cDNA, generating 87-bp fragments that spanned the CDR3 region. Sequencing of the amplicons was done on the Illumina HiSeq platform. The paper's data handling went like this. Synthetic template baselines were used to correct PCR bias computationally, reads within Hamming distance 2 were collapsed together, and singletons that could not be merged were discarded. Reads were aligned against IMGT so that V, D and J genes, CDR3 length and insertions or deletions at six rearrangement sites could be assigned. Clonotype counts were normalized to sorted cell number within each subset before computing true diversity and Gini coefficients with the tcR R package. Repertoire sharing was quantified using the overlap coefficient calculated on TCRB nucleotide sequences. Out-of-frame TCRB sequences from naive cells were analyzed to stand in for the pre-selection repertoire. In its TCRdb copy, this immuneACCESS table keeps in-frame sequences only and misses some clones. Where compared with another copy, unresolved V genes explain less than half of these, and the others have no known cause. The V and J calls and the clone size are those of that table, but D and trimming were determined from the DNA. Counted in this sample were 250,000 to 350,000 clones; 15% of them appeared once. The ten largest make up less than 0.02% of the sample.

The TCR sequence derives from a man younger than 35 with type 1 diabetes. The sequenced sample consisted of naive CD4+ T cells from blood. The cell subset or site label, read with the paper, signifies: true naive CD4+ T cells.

For the CDR3, the sequence is CASSLLAGGIPYEQYF. The nucleotides read TGTGCCAGCAGTTTATTAGCGGGAGGGATCCCCTACGAGCAGTACTTC. The chain uses TRBV27 and TRBJ2-7; 11 bases in between match TRBD2. The CDR3 runs 16 residues from the cysteine to the phenylalanine. Of the read, only the CDR3 DNA is kept; its 48 bases are in frame from base 1. Based on the germline V gene (reference sequence), the CDR1 and CDR2 sequences are MNHEY and SMNVEV. The junction shows trimming of 1 base on V and 2 bases on J, and the gene matches do not reach 4 bases of it.